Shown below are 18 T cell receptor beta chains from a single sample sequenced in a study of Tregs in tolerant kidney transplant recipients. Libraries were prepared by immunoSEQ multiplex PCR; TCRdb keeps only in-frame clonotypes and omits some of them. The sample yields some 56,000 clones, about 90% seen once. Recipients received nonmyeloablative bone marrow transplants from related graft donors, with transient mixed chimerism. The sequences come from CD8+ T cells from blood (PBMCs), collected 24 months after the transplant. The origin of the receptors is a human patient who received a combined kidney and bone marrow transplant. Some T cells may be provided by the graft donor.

CDR3 sequence: CASSIIFGNEQFF. The CDR3 DNA reads TGTGCCAGTAGTATTATTTTCGGGAATGAGCAGTTCTTC. This chain links TRBV19 with TRBJ2-1; the D is unclear. CDR1 LNHDA and CDR2 SQIVND come from the germline V gene (reference sequence). This CDR3 has 13 amino acids. V lost 3 bases and J lost 7, with 10 bases in between.

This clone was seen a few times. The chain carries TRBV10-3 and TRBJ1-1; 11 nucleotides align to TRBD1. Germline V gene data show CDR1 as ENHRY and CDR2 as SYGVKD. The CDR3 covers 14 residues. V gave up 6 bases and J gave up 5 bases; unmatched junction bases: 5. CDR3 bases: TGTGCCATCAGCGGGGACAGGGGGGAAACTGAAGCTTTCTTT. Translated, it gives CAISGDRGETEAFF.

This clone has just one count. CDR3 amino acids: CASSSTSGTQYF. The CDR3 coding sequence is TGTGCCAGCAGCTCCACCAGCGGGACCCAGTACTTC. This chain joins TRBV7-6 and TRBJ2-5, with D tentatively TRBD2 (5 bases). The germline V gene has CDR1 SGHVS and CDR2 FNYEAQ. The CDR3 loop spans 12 amino acids. Trimming took off 4 bases at V and 7 bases at J, with 10 bases between the two ends.

CDR3 residues: CASSRRPNTEAFF. The CDR3 nucleotides read TGCGCCAGCAGTAGGCGGCCGAACACTGAAGCTTTCTTT. This chain uses TRBV10-1 with TRBJ1-1; D not certain. Trimming took 5 bases from V and 1 from J, leaving 8 bases between them. Germline V gene lookup returns CDR1 WNHNN and CDR2 SYGVQD (reference sequence). CDR3 length: 13 residues.

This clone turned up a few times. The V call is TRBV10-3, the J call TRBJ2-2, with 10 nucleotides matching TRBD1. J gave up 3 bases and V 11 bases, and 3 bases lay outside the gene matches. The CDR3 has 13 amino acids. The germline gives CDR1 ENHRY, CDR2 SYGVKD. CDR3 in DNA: TGTGCCTACGGACAGGGGGACACCGGGGAGCTGTTTTTT. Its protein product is CAYGQGDTGELFF.

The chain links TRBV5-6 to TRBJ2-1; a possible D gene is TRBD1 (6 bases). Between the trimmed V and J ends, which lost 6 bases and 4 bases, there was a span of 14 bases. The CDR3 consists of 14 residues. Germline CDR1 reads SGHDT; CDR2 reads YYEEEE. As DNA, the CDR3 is TGTGCCAGCACCCCGGGACAAGGATACAATGAGCAGTTCTTC. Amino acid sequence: CASTPGQGYNEQFF.

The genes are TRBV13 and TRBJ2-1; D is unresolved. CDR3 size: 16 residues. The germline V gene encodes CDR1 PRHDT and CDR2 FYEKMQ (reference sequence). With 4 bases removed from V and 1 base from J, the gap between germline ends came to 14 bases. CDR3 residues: CASSSHDLGSYNEQFF. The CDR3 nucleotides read TGTGCCAGCAGCTCCCATGACCTAGGATCCTACAATGAGCAGTTCTTC.

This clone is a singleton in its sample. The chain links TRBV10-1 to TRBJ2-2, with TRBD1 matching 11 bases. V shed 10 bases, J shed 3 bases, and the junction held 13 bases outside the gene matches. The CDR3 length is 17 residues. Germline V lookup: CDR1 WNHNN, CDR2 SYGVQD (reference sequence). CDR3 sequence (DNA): TGCGCCACGAGACTTAAGGACAGGGGGCAGGACACCGGGGAGCTGTTTTTT. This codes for CATRLKDRGQDTGELFF.

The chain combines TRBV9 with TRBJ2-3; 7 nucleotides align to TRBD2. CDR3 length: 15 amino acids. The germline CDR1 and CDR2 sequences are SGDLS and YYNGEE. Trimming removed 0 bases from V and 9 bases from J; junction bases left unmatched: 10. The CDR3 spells CASSVVAGGIDTQYF. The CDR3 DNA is TGTGCCAGCAGCGTAGTGGCCGGGGGGATTGACACGCAGTATTTT.

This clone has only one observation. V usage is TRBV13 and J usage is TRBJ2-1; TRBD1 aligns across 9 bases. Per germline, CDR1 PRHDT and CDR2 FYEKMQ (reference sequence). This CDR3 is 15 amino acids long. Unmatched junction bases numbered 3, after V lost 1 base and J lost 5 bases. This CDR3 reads CASSLVGQGHNEQFF. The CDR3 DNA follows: TGTGCCAGCAGCTTAGTGGGACAGGGTCACAATGAGCAGTTCTTC.

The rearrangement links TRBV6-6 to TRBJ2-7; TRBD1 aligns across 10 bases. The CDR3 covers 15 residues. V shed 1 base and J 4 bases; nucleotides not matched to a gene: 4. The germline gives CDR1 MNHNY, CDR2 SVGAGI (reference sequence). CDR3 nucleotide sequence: TGTGCCAGCAGTTACTGGCCGGGACAGGGGTACGAGCAGTACTTC. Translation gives CASSYWPGQGYEQYF.

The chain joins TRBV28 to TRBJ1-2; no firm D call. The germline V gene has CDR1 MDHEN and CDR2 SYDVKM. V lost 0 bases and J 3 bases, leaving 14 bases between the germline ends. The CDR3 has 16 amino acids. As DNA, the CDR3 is TGTGCCAGCAGTTTATGGATAGATTATCGGGACTATGGCTACACCTTC. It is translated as CASSLWIDYRDYGYTF.

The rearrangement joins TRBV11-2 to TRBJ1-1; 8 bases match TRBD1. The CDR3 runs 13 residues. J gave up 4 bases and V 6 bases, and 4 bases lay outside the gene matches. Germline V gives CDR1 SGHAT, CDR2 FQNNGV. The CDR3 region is CASRPGGGTEAFF. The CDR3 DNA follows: TGTGCCAGCAGACCAGGGGGCGGCACTGAAGCTTTCTTT.

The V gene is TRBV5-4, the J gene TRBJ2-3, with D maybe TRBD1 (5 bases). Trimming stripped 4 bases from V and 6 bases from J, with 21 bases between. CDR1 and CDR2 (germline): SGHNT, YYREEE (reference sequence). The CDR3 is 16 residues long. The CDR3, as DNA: TGTGCCAGCAGCCCCCCAGGGCGATCCTATGGGGATACGCAGTATTTT. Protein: CASSPPGRSYGDTQYF.

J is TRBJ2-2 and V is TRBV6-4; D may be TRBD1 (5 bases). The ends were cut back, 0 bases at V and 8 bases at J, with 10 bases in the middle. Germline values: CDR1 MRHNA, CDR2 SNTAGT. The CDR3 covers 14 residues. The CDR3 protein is CASSDSLDSGELFF. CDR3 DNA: TGTGCCAGCAGTGACTCCCTCGACAGTGGGGAGCTGTTTTTT.

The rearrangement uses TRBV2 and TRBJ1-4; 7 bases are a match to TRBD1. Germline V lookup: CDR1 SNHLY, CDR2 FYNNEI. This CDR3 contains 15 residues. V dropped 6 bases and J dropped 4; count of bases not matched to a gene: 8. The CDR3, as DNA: TGTGCCAGCAGGGAGACAGGGAAGGTTAATGAAAAACTGTTTTTT. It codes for CASRETGKVNEKLFF.

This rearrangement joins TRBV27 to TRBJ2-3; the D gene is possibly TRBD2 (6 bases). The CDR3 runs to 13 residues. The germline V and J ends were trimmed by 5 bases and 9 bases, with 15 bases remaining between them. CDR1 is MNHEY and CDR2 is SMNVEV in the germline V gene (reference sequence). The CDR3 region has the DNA TGTGCCAGCAGTCCAGGGACTGTAATGACGCAGTATTTT. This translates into CASSPGTVMTQYF.

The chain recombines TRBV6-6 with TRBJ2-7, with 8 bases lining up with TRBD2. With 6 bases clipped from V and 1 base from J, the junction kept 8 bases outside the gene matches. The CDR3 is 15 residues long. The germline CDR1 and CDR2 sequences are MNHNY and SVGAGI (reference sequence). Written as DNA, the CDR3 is TGTGCCAGCAGACCGGAAAGCGGGAGATCCTACGAGCAGTACTTC. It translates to CASRPESGRSYEQYF.